Listed here are 8 T cell receptor beta chains from one sample, sequenced in a study of OX40 agonist ivuxolimab in advanced cancers. TCRdb keeps only in-frame clones here, not all; method: immunoSEQ multiplex PCR. Found here are tens of thousands of clones, 75% to 90% of them singletons; the top ten hold more than 1.3%. The input for sequencing was CD4+ or CD8+ T cells sorted from blood, taken in a trial of the OX40 agonist ivuxolimab. Receptors were obtained from an adult with an advanced solid tumor such as melanoma, head and neck, liver or kidney cancer.

J is TRBJ2-7 and V is TRBV19; TRBD1 agrees at 8 bases. Germline trimming cut 5 bases from V and 2 bases from J; bases unmatched to any gene: 11. This CDR3 region has 16 residues. Per germline, CDR1 LNHDA and CDR2 SQIVND (reference sequence). For the CDR3, the DNA is TGTGCCAGTAGTCCACGCGGACAGGGCAGGACCTACGAGCAGTACTTC. Protein product: CASSPRGQGRTYEQYF.

This chain connects TRBV14 to TRBJ1-1; TRBD1 aligns across 7 bases. The CDR3 length is 15 residues. The junction had 5 bases not matched to a gene; V was cut back by 0 bases and J by 4 bases. Germline V lookup: CDR1 SGHDN, CDR2 FVKESK. CDR3: CASSQDWAGGTEAFF. The CDR3 DNA sequence: TGTGCCAGCAGCCAAGATTGGGCAGGGGGCACTGAAGCTTTCTTT. Supplemented by reference TRBV14 and TRBJ1-1, the full variable domain reads EAGVTQFPSHSVIEKGQTVTLRCDPISGHDNLYWYRRVMGKEIKFLLHFVKESKQDESGMPNNRFLAERTGGTYSTLKVQPAELEDSGVYFCASSQDWAGGTEAFFGQGTRLTVV.

The chain recombines TRBV4-1 with TRBJ1-1, with D unclear. The germline V gene has CDR1 MGHRA and CDR2 YSYEKL. This CDR3 contains 13 residues. V shed 0 bases and J shed 3 bases, with 5 bases lying between them. CDR3 sequence reads: CASSQDADTEAFF. CDR3 nucleotide sequence: TGCGCCAGCAGCCAAGACGCCGACACTGAAGCTTTCTTT.

In regard to this clone: This sample also contains other DNA sequences that code for the same CDR3. The chain joins TRBV9 to TRBJ2-2; D may match TRBD1 or TRBD2 (5 bases each). Germline V gene lookup returns CDR1 SGDLS and CDR2 YYNGEE. Trimming shortened V by 2 bases and J by 6 bases, and 8 bases separated the two germline ends. The CDR3 is 13 amino acids. As DNA, the CDR3 is TGTGCCAGCAGCGTTGGGGGTCCCGGGGAGCTGTTTTTT. Protein sequence: CASSVGGPGELFF.

The rearrangement links TRBV5-4 to TRBJ1-5, with TRBD1 as a possible D gene (6 bases). In germline, CDR1 is SGHNT, CDR2 YYREEE (reference sequence). CDR3 length: 14 residues. V was trimmed by 3 bases and J by 6 bases, leaving 13 bases between them. The CDR3 protein is CASSWGGAFQPQHF. As DNA, the CDR3 is TGTGCCAGCAGCTGGGGGGGCGCGTTTCAGCCCCAGCATTTT. Looking up the rest from reference TRBV5-4 and TRBJ1-5 gives the full variable domain: ETGVTQSPTHLIKTRGQQVTLRCSSQSGHNTVSWYQQALGQGPQFIFQYYREEENGRGNFPPRFSGLQFPNYSSELNVNALELDDSALYLCASSWGGAFQPQHFGDGTRLSIL.

This clone qualifies as medium-sized. The chain recombines TRBV18 with TRBJ1-2, with 7 nucleotides matching TRBD1. The V gene end was trimmed by 6 bases and the J gene end by 1 base; junction bases not matched to a gene: 11. The CDR3 runs to 16 residues. In germline, CDR1 is KGHSH, CDR2 LQKENI. The CDR3 bases are TGTGCCAGCTCCCCCCAACAGGGGCTGGGTAACTATGGCTACACCTTC. Protein sequence: CASSPQQGLGNYGYTF.

This clone was observed a single time. This rearrangement joins TRBV19 to TRBJ2-5; TRBD1 aligns across 11 bases. Trimming cost V 5 bases and J 5 bases; bases outside gene matches: 10. The germline CDR1 and CDR2 sequences are LNHDA and SQIVND (reference sequence). This CDR3 has 16 amino acids. This CDR3 is CASSRTGTGGDETQYF. CDR3 DNA sequence: TGTGCCAGTAGTCGGACCGGGACAGGGGGAGATGAGACCCAGTACTTC.

V is TRBV6-6 and J is TRBJ2-5; D is possibly TRBD2 (5 bases). CDR3 size: 13 residues. Trimming cost V 8 bases and J 2 bases, with 12 bases left between them. Per germline, CDR1 MNHNY and CDR2 SVGAGI (reference sequence). The DNA of the CDR3 is TGTGCCAGCTCCCAAAAGCGGCAAGAGACCCAGTACTTC. It codes for CASSQKRQETQYF.